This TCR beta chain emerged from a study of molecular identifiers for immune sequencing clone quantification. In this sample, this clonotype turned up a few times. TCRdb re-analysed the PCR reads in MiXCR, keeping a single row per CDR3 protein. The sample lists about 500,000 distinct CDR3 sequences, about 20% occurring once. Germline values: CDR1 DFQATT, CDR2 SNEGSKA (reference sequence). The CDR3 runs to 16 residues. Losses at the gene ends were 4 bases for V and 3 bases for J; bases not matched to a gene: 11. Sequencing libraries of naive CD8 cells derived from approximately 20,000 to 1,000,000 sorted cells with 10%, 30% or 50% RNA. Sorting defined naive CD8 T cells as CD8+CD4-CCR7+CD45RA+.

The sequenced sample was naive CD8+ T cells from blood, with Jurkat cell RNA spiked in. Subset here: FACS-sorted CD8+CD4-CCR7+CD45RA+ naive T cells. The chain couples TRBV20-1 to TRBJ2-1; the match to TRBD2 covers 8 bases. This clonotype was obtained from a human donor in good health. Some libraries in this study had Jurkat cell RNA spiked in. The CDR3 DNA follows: TGCAGTGCTAACGAGGAGCGGGAGACTGTCTACAATGAGCAGTTCTTC. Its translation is CSANEERETVYNEQFF.